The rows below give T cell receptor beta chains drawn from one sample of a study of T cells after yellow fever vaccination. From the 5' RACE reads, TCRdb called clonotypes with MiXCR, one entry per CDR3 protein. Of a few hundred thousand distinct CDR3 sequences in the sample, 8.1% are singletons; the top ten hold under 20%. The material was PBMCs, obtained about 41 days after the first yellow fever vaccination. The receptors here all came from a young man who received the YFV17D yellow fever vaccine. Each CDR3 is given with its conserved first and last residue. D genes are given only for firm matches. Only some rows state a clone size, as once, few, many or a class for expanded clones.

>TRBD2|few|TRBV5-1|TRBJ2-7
CASSLDGRLAGDLSYEQYF
TGCGCCAGCAGCTTGGATGGTCGGCTAGCGGGGGATCTCTCCTACGAGCAGTACTTC
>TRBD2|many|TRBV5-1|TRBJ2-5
CASSLEGLAEETQYF
TGCGCCAGCAGCTTGGAGGGTCTAGCGGAAGAGACCCAGTACTTC
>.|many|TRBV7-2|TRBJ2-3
CASGEADTQYF
TGTGCCAGCGGGGAGGCAGATACGCAGTATTTT
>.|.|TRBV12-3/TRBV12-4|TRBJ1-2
CASNSLSRVDYGYTF
TGTGCCAGCAATTCCCTGTCGCGGGTGGACTATGGCTACACCTTC
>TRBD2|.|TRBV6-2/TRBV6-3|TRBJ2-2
CASSSGLAGELFF
TGTGCCAGCAGTTCCGGACTAGCCGGGGAGCTGTTTTTT
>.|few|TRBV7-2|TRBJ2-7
CASSRTAYEQYF
TGTGCCAGCAGCAGGACTGCCTACGAGCAGTACTTC
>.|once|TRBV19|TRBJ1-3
CASSTVGDFAGNTIYF
TGTGCCAGTAGTACCGTCGGGGATTTTGCGGGAAACACCATATATTTT
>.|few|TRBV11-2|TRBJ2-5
CASSPPGIGTQYF
TGTGCCAGCAGCCCGCCGGGCATAGGGACCCAGTACTTC
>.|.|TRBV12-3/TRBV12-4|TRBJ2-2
CATPTRTGELFF
TGTGCCACCCCGACTCGGACCGGGGAGCTGTTTTTT
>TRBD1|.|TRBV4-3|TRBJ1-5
CASSQTHRGLNNQPQHF
TGCGCCAGCAGCCAAACACACAGGGGGCTAAACAATCAGCCCCAGCATTTT
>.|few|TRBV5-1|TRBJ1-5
CASSLTPGNQPQHF
TGCGCCAGCAGCTTGACGCCGGGCAATCAGCCCCAGCATTTT
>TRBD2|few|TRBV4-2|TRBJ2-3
CASSQETAWLAGVADTQYF
TGTGCCAGCAGCCAAGAGACGGCTTGGCTAGCGGGGGTTGCAGATACGCAGTATTTT
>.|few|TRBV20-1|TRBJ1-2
CSARDPGRGSSGYTF
TGCAGTGCTAGAGATCCGGGCAGGGGTTCCAGTGGCTACACCTTC
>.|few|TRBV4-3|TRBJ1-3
CASSQDSGGSGNTIYF
TGCGCCAGCAGCCAAGATTCGGGGGGTTCAGGAAACACCATATATTTT
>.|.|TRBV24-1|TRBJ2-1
CATSDRYSASYNEQFF
TGTGCCACCAGTGACCGTTACAGTGCTTCCTACAATGAGCAGTTCTTC
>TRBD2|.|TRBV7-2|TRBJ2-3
CASSGGLAEDTQYF
TGTGCCAGCAGCGGGGGACTAGCAGAGGATACGCAGTATTTT
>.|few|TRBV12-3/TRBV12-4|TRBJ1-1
CASSKTGTFTEAFF
TGTGCCAGCAGTAAAACCGGGACATTTACTGAAGCTTTCTTT
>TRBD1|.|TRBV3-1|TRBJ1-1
CASSKQGAGTEAFF
TGTGCCAGCAGCAAACAGGGGGCTGGGACTGAAGCTTTCTTT
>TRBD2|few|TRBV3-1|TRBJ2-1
CASSQEDWTSLDNEQFF
TGTGCCAGCAGCCAAGAGGATTGGACTAGCTTAGATAATGAGCAGTTCTTC
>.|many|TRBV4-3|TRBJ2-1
CASSQDGVSWEYNEQFF
TGCGCCAGCAGCCAAGATGGGGTCAGCTGGGAGTACAATGAGCAGTTCTTC
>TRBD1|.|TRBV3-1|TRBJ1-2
CASSQKLRDSYGYTF
TGTGCCAGCAGCCAAAAACTCCGGGACAGTTATGGCTACACCTTC
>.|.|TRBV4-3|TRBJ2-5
CASSQTYGIGGIETQYF
TGCGCCAGCAGCCAAACTTACGGGATCGGCGGAATCGAGACCCAGTACTTC
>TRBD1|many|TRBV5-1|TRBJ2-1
CASSVGQLKGEQFF
TGCGCCAGCAGCGTGGGACAGCTCAAAGGTGAGCAGTTCTTC
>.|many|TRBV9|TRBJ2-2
CASSVDWTPNTGELFF
TGTGCCAGCAGCGTAGATTGGACACCGAACACCGGGGAGCTGTTTTTT
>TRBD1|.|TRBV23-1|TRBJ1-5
CASSQSTGNQPQHF
TGCGCCAGCAGTCAATCGACAGGGAATCAGCCCCAGCATTTT
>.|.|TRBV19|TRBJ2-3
CASSIGSSTDTQYF
TGTGCCAGTAGTATCGGTTCTAGCACAGATACGCAGTATTTT
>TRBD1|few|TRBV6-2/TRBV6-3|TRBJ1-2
CASSSHRGFGGYTF
TGTGCCAGCAGTTCGCACAGGGGCTTCGGGGGCTACACCTTC
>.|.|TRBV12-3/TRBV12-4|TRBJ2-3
CASSPSRSVTDTQYF
TGTGCCAGCAGTCCGTCGAGATCGGTCACAGATACGCAGTATTTT
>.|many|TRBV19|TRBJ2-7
CASRILPGAAEQYF
TGTGCCAGTAGAATACTTCCGGGGGCGGCCGAGCAGTACTTC
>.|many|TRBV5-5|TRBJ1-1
CASSLQGATEAFF
TGTGCCAGCAGCTTGCAGGGCGCCACTGAAGCTTTCTTT
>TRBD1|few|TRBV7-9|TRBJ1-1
CASITTGTLPEAFF
TGTGCCAGCATCACGACAGGGACGCTCCCTGAAGCTTTCTTT
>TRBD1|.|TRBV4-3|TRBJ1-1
CASSPEQGMNTEAFF
TGCGCCAGCAGCCCTGAACAGGGGATGAACACTGAAGCTTTCTTT
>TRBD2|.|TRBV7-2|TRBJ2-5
CASSFAGLAEETQYF
TGTGCCAGCAGCTTCGCGGGACTAGCGGAAGAGACCCAGTACTTC
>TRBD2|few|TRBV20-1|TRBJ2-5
CSARLAGGRAQYF
TGCAGTGCTAGACTAGCGGGGGGGCGGGCCCAGTACTTC
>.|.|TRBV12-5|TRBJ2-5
CASGPGLVLDQETQYF
TGTGCTAGTGGGCCCGGGCTAGTTCTCGACCAAGAGACCCAGTACTTC
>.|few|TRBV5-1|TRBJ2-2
CASSFRAPGELFF
TGCGCCAGCAGCTTTCGAGCTCCCGGGGAGCTGTTTTTT
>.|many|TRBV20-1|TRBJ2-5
CSALPPTAGTQYF
TGCAGTGCCCTGCCCCCGACCGCGGGGACCCAGTACTTC
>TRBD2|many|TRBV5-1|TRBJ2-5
CASRPLAGGETQYF
TGCGCCAGCCGACCACTAGCGGGGGGAGAGACCCAGTACTTC
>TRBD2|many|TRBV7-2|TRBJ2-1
CASSVLAGAGLNEQFF
TGTGCCAGCAGCGTCCTAGCGGGGGCCGGGCTGAATGAGCAGTTCTTC
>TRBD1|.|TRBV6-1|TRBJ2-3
CASSEVGGPSTDTQYF
TGTGCCAGCAGTGAAGTAGGGGGCCCTAGCACAGATACGCAGTATTTT
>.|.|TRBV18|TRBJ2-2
CASSPIQGELFF
TGTGCCAGCTCACCCATACAAGGGGAGCTGTTTTTT
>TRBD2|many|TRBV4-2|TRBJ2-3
CASSQAGGGTDTQYF
TGCGCCAGCAGCCAAGCCGGGGGGGGCACAGATACGCAGTATTTT
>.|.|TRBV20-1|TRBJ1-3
CSARERQGAGNTIYF
TGCAGTGCTAGAGAGCGCCAGGGCGCTGGAAACACCATATATTTT
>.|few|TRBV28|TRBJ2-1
CASSIQGGNEQFF
TGTGCCAGCAGTATTCAGGGGGGCAATGAGCAGTTCTTC
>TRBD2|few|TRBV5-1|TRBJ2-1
CASSLSGLAYNEQFF
TGCGCCAGCAGCTTGTCGGGACTAGCCTACAATGAGCAGTTCTTC